This TCR beta chain was obtained from a study of blood T cell repertoires in COVID-19. Study details: Acute-phase and convalescent COVID-19 samples originated in the United States, Italy and Spain. PBMCs, B-cell-depleted T cells, or T cells provided the cDNA or gDNA that made up the material.

CDR3 size: 14 residues. The germline V and J ends were trimmed by 8 bases and 0 bases, with 12 bases remaining between them. Looked up from germline, CDR1 is SGHVS and CDR2 is FNYEAQ. This clone was counted a single time. Per the study methods: Counts of nucleated cells, estimated from reference gene primer amplification, were obtained. TCRdb keeps only in-frame clones here, not all; method: immunoSEQ multiplex PCR. For V, J and clone size, that table is used; D and trimming come from the DNA. This sample carries 100,000 to 150,000 clones, roughly 88% of them seen once, and the ten largest clones take approximately 8%.

The chain carries TRBV7-6 and TRBJ2-3; perhaps TRBD2 as D (5 bases). This TCR came from a man aged 45-60 years with acute or convalescent COVID-19. Sequencing was carried out using peripheral blood. CDR3 residues: CASRGLTSTDTQYF. The DNA of the CDR3 is TGTGCCAGCCGGGGTCTGACTAGCACAGATACGCAGTATTTT.